Each of the 29 T cell receptor beta chains below was sequenced from the same sample in a study of long-term antiretroviral therapy in people with HIV. Researchers report immunoSEQ v3.0 was run at survey level. Sequenced by immunoSEQ multiplex PCR; TCRdb stores in-frame clones only, minus some. The data contain roughly 20,000 clones, approximately 90% of them singletons. This material consisted of unsorted PBMCs, taken 4.2 to 4.5 years before starting antiretroviral therapy. These receptors originate from a woman in her thirties with HIV.

This chain uses TRBV7-9 with TRBJ1-3; the D gene is possibly TRBD1 (5 bases). CDR1 is SEHNR, CDR2 FQNEAQ, per germline (reference sequence). Trimming took 2 bases from V and 4 from J, leaving 21 bases between them. This CDR3 region has 18 residues. Here the CDR3 reads CASSLRDPSRGAGNTIYF. The CDR3, as DNA: TGTGCCAGCAGCTTAAGGGACCCCTCTAGGGGTGCAGGAAACACCATATATTTT.

This rearrangement joins TRBV4-1 to TRBJ2-7, with 11 bases lining up with TRBD2. The CDR3 has 15 residues. V was pared by 3 bases and J by 3 bases, with 4 bases of the junction left unmatched. Germline CDR1 reads MGHRA; CDR2 reads YSYEKL. The CDR3 is CASSQSGTSGYEQYF. The CDR3 region has the DNA TGCGCCAGCAGCCAGTCCGGGACTAGCGGCTACGAGCAGTACTTC.

The V gene is TRBV5-8, the J gene TRBJ1-1; tentatively, D is TRBD1 (5 bases). V was trimmed by 4 bases and J by 8 bases, leaving 21 bases between them. The CDR3 loop spans 15 amino acids. The germline gives CDR1 SGHTS, CDR2 YDEGEE. DNA for the CDR3: TGTGCCAGCAGCCCGGGACCCACGCTTCTTGCCGAAGCTTTCTTT. This codes for CASSPGPTLLAEAFF.

The chain combines TRBV18 with TRBJ2-5, with no clear D. The CDR3 sequence is 13 residues long. V lost 4 bases, J lost 0 bases, and 6 bases lay in between. Per the germline V gene, CDR1 is KGHSH and CDR2 is LQKENI. The CDR3 DNA follows: TGTGCCAGCTCACTAAGGTACCAAGAGACCCAGTACTTC. It codes for CASSLRYQETQYF.

The CDR3 nucleotides are TGTGCCAGCAGCTTAGCGTGGGGTAGAACGGATGAGCAGTTCTTC. Its translation: CASSLAWGRTDEQFF. The V call is TRBV7-2, the J call TRBJ2-1; D is undetermined. Germline CDR1 reads SGHTA; CDR2 reads FQGNSA. The CDR3 is 15 amino acids. The V end was cut by 0 bases, the J end by 8 bases, with 14 bases between. The full variable domain, completed using reference TRBV7-2 and TRBJ2-1, is GAGVSQSPSNKVTEKGKDVELRCDPISGHTALYWYRQSLGQGLEFLIYFQGNSAPDKSGLPSDRFSAERTGGSVSTLTIQRTQQEDSAVYLCASSLAWGRTDEQFFGPGTRLTVL.

The chain uses TRBV6-4 and TRBJ2-3; D tentatively fits TRBD1 or TRBD2 (5 bases each). Trimming took 6 bases from V and 2 from J, leaving 12 bases between them. The CDR3 is 14 amino acids. Germline V lookup: CDR1 MRHNA, CDR2 SNTAGT. CDR3 nucleotide sequence: TGTGCCAGCAGCCCGGGGACGCACACAGATACGCAGTATTTT. It encodes CASSPGTHTDTQYF.

The chain couples TRBV7-2 to TRBJ1-5; D is unclear. Trimming stripped 5 bases from V and 7 bases from J, with 12 bases between. The CDR3 is 13 residues long. Germline assignment: CDR1 SGHTA and CDR2 FQGNSA. This CDR3 is CASSPARRQPQHF. In DNA, the CDR3 is TGTGCCAGCAGCCCCGCGAGGCGACAGCCCCAGCATTTT. Together with reference TRBV7-2 and TRBJ1-5, the CDR3 gives the full variable domain: GAGVSQSPSNKVTEKGKDVELRCDPISGHTALYWYRQSLGQGLEFLIYFQGNSAPDKSGLPSDRFSAERTGGSVSTLTIQRTQQEDSAVYLCASSPARRQPQHFGDGTRLSIL.

The chain has TRBV27 and TRBJ1-4, with D perhaps TRBD1 (6 bases). The germline V gene has CDR1 MNHEY and CDR2 SMNVEV (reference sequence). The CDR3 is 16 amino acids. V lost 0 bases, J lost 8 bases, and 16 bases lay in between. Here the CDR3 reads CASSLSRTGKGEKLFF. The CDR3, as DNA: TGTGCCAGCAGTTTATCGCGTACAGGGAAAGGGGAAAAACTGTTTTTT.

This clone was counted a single time. The chain is built from TRBV5-5 and TRBJ2-7; D remains unclear. The CDR3 sequence is 13 residues long. Germline V gene lookup returns CDR1 SGHKS and CDR2 YYEKEE (reference sequence). V dropped 4 bases and J dropped 2 bases, with 10 bases sitting between them. CDR3 amino acids: CASSRIPTYEQYF. CDR3 DNA sequence: TGTGCCAGCAGCCGGATACCAACCTACGAGCAGTACTTC.

The CDR3 region is CASKGGYGYTF. CDR3 DNA: TGTGCCAGTAAGGGAGGCTATGGCTACACCTTC. This chain uses TRBV6-5 with TRBJ1-2; D remains unclear. The CDR3 covers 11 residues. The germline V gene has CDR1 MNHEY and CDR2 SVGAGI. With 9 bases removed from V and 4 bases from J, the gap between germline ends came to 9 bases.

This chain joins TRBV6-5 and TRBJ1-1; tentative D call: TRBD1 (6 bases). Between the trimmed V and J ends, which lost 5 bases and 0 bases, there was a span of 13 bases. The CDR3 extends over 15 amino acids. Germline lookup yields CDR1 MNHEY and CDR2 SVGAGI. CDR3 bases: TGTGCCAGCAGTACCAGGGGTGGAATGAACACTGAAGCTTTCTTT. It is translated as CASSTRGGMNTEAFF.

This clone was seen a single time. The CDR3 region is CASSRDSTNYGYTF. For the CDR3, the DNA is TGTGCCAGCAGCCGGGACAGTACTAACTATGGCTACACCTTC. The chain has TRBV7-2 and TRBJ1-2; 7 nucleotides align to TRBD1. Unmatched junction bases numbered 3, after V lost 5 bases and J lost 0 bases. CDR1 is SGHTA and CDR2 is FQGNSA in the germline V gene. This CDR3 contains 14 residues.

This rearrangement joins TRBV29-1 to TRBJ1-1, with 7 bases aligning to TRBD1. Germline V CDR1 and CDR2: SQVTM, ANQGSEA. Trimming took 3 bases from V and 0 from J; bases not matched to a gene: 10. The CDR3 has 16 residues. The CDR3 spells CSVDHLRQGLNTEAFF. The CDR3 bases are TGCAGCGTTGACCACCTCAGACAGGGATTGAACACTGAAGCTTTCTTT.

The chain has TRBV7-3 and TRBJ1-1; 7 nucleotides agree with TRBD1. Germline-derived CDR1 and CDR2 are SGHTA and FQGTGA. This CDR3 spans 15 amino acids. V shed 5 bases, J shed 0 bases, and the junction held 6 bases outside the gene matches. CDR3 protein: CASSPRQGVNTEAFF. CDR3 DNA sequence: TGTGCCAGCAGCCCTCGACAGGGAGTGAACACTGAAGCTTTCTTT.

This chain connects TRBV7-9 to TRBJ2-5, with 11 bases that match TRBD2. Germline V gene data show CDR1 as SEHNR and CDR2 as FQNEAQ (reference sequence). CDR3 length: 16 residues. The trim removed 3 bases at V and 6 bases at J, leaving 9 bases unmatched. As DNA, the CDR3 is TGTGCCAGCAGCTTTTGGCTAGCGGGGGGCATGAAGACCCAGTACTTC. This encodes CASSFWLAGGMKTQYF. The full variable domain, with the rest looked up from reference TRBV7-9 and TRBJ2-5, is DTGVSQNPRHKITKRGQNVTFRCDPISEHNRLYWYRQTLGQGPEFLTYFQNEAQLEKSRLLSDRFSAERPKGSFSTLEIQRTEQGDSAMYLCASSFWLAGGMKTQYFGPGTRLLVL.

V is TRBV5-1 and J is TRBJ2-1, with D maybe TRBD2 (6 bases). This CDR3 contains 15 residues. V lost 4 bases and J lost 9, with 20 bases in between. CDR1 SGHRS and CDR2 YFSETQ come from the germline V gene. This CDR3 reads CASSLGTQTLGEQFF. The CDR3 coding sequence is TGCGCCAGCAGCCTTGGGACTCAGACACTGGGTGAGCAGTTCTTC.

The rearrangement uses TRBV7-8 and TRBJ1-1; D uncertain. The germline V gene has CDR1 SGHVS and CDR2 FQNEAQ. The V gene lost 5 bases and the J gene lost 3 bases, with 19 bases spanning the gap. The CDR3 spans 16 residues. CDR3 residues: CASSLKPGGKDTEAFF. CDR3 nucleotides: TGTGCCAGCAGCCTAAAACCGGGAGGGAAGGACACTGAAGCTTTCTTT.

The chain employs TRBV6-1 and TRBJ1-3; 8 nucleotides align to TRBD1. Germline V gives CDR1 MNHNS, CDR2 SASEGT. V dropped 3 bases and J dropped 2; count of bases not matched to a gene: 3. This CDR3 has 15 residues. DNA of the CDR3: TGTGCCAGCAGTGAGGACAGGGTAGCTGGAAACACCATATATTTT. Protein: CASSEDRVAGNTIYF.

This clone was seen a handful of times. The chain recombines TRBV27 with TRBJ2-5, with TRBD1 matching over 8 bases. With 4 bases clipped from V and 4 bases from J, the junction kept 11 bases outside the gene matches. The CDR3 covers 16 residues. Germline CDR1 reads MNHEY; CDR2 reads SMNVEV (reference sequence). The CDR3 here is CASSWGQGATRETQYF. DNA of the CDR3: TGTGCCAGCAGTTGGGGCCAGGGGGCCACAAGAGAGACCCAGTACTTC.

This chain joins TRBV4-3 and TRBJ1-1; D might be TRBD1 (5 bases). V was trimmed by 1 base and J by 1 base, leaving 10 bases between them. CDR3 length: 15 amino acids. Germline-derived CDR1 and CDR2 are LGHNA and YSLEER. CDR3 amino acids: CASSQVGQGNTEAFF. The CDR3 bases are TGCGCCAGCAGCCAAGTGGGCCAGGGGAACACTGAAGCTTTCTTT.

V usage is TRBV5-4 and J usage is TRBJ1-2, with D perhaps TRBD1 (5 bases). The CDR3 spans 14 residues. Germline V gives CDR1 SGHNT, CDR2 YYREEE (reference sequence). With 4 bases removed from V and 1 base from J, the gap between germline ends came to 11 bases. The CDR3 sequence: CASSPTTDNYGYTF. The CDR3 nucleotides are TGTGCCAGCAGCCCAACGACAGATAACTATGGCTACACCTTC. Combining the CDR3 with reference TRBV5-4 and TRBJ1-2 gives the whole variable domain ETGVTQSPTHLIKTRGQQVTLRCSSQSGHNTVSWYQQALGQGPQFIFQYYREEENGRGNFPPRFSGLQFPNYSSELNVNALELDDSALYLCASSPTTDNYGYTFGSGTRLTVV.

The CDR3 here is CASSPGGTVNEQFF. CDR3 coding DNA: TGTGCCAGCAGCCCCGGCGGGACAGTCAATGAGCAGTTCTTC. V usage is TRBV7-9 and J usage is TRBJ2-1; D might be TRBD1 (7 bases). V lost 5 bases and J 6 bases, leaving 14 bases between the germline ends. The CDR3 length is 14 residues. Germline CDR1 is SEHNR and CDR2 is FQNEAQ (reference sequence). Full variable domain (outside the CDR3, taken from reference TRBV7-9 and TRBJ2-1): DTGVSQNPRHKITKRGQNVTFRCDPISEHNRLYWYRQTLGQGPEFLTYFQNEAQLEKSRLLSDRFSAERPKGSFSTLEIQRTEQGDSAMYLCASSPGGTVNEQFFGPGTRLTVL.

The table lists this clone with a count of one. V gene TRBV6-1 combines with J gene TRBJ2-7, with 7 bases identical to TRBD1. Trimming cost V 4 bases and J 4 bases; bases outside gene matches: 10. Germline V gene sequence: CDR1 MNHNS, CDR2 SASEGT. This CDR3 contains 15 residues. The CDR3 DNA reads as TGTGCCAGCAGTGTCGGGACAGTAAAGCGATACGAGCAGTACTTC. Its translation is CASSVGTVKRYEQYF.

This chain joins TRBV4-3 and TRBJ2-1; TRBD1 is a possible D gene (6 bases). The germline V gene encodes CDR1 LGHNA and CDR2 YSLEER. The CDR3 sequence is 16 residues long. Trimming stripped 1 base from V and 6 bases from J, with 16 bases between. The CDR3 DNA sequence: TGCGCCAGCAGCCAAGGGTCTGGGACATTCGTCAATGAGCAGTTCTTC. Amino acids: CASSQGSGTFVNEQFF.

J is TRBJ2-1 and V is TRBV7-3; 7 nucleotides align to TRBD2. Germline CDR1 reads SGHTA; CDR2 reads FQGTGA. This CDR3 contains 14 residues. V lost 0 bases to trimming and J lost 9 bases; unmatched junction nucleotides: 5. Here the CDR3 DNA reads TGTGCCAGCAGCTTAACGGCAAGGGAGGGTGAGCAGTTCTTC. The encoded protein is CASSLTAREGEQFF.

The chain is built from TRBV4-1 and TRBJ2-3, with a weak D call TRBD1 (6 bases). Per germline, CDR1 MGHRA and CDR2 YSYEKL. Trimming removed 0 bases from V and 1 base from J, with 11 bases in between. The CDR3 has 16 amino acids. The CDR3 DNA reads as TGCGCCAGCAGCCAAGATTCGGCAGGGGGCACAGATACGCAGTATTTT. Translated: CASSQDSAGGTDTQYF.

V and J are TRBV9 and TRBJ2-2; D not certain. V lost 4 bases and J lost 5, with 9 bases in between. Germline CDR1 is SGDLS and CDR2 is YYNGEE. The CDR3 loop spans 13 amino acids. CDR3 in DNA: TGTGCCAGCAGCCAAAGTCTGACCGGGGAGCTGTTTTTT. It is translated as CASSQSLTGELFF.

The genes are TRBV4-1 and TRBJ1-5; perhaps TRBD1 as D (6 bases). The CDR3 consists of 16 residues. V dropped 1 base and J dropped 3 bases, with 13 bases sitting between them. The germline V gene encodes CDR1 MGHRA and CDR2 YSYEKL. The CDR3 loop reads CASSQGEGQHNQPQHF. Written as DNA, the CDR3 is TGCGCCAGCAGCCAAGGGGAAGGACAGCACAATCAGCCCCAGCATTTT.

J is TRBJ1-3 and V is TRBV7-2, with D perhaps matching TRBD1 (5 bases). The CDR3 has 12 residues. Per the germline V gene, CDR1 is SGHTA and CDR2 is FQGNSA. Trimming left V 4 bases short and J 8 bases short, with 9 bases between. The CDR3 region is CASSYRGDTIYF. In nucleotides, the CDR3 is TGTGCCAGCAGCTACCGAGGGGACACCATATATTTT.